The clone carrying this T cell receptor beta chain was counted many times. V was shortened by 5 bases and J by 3 bases, with 8 bases between the two germline ends. Germline V lookup: CDR1 MNHNS, CDR2 SASEGT. This CDR3 contains 13 residues. RNA served as the template for amplifying TCR beta CDR3 regions. First-round RT-PCR used HTBI primers; second-round multiplex PCR followed. A single record per CDR3 protein comes from TCRdb applying MiXCR to the multiplex PCR reads. This sample has 200,000 to 250,000 distinct CDR3 sequences, with 20% to 25% found just once. This sample stems from a study of Graves' ophthalmopathy and Graves' hyperthyroidism.

The rearrangement joins TRBV6-1 to TRBJ1-5; D is unresolved. The TCR originated in a woman between 45 and 65 years old with Graves' ophthalmopathy. Sequenced input: peripheral blood. DNA of the CDR3: TGTGCCAGCAGTCCCCGATCCAATCAGCCCCAGCATTTT. Residues: CASSPRSNQPQHF.